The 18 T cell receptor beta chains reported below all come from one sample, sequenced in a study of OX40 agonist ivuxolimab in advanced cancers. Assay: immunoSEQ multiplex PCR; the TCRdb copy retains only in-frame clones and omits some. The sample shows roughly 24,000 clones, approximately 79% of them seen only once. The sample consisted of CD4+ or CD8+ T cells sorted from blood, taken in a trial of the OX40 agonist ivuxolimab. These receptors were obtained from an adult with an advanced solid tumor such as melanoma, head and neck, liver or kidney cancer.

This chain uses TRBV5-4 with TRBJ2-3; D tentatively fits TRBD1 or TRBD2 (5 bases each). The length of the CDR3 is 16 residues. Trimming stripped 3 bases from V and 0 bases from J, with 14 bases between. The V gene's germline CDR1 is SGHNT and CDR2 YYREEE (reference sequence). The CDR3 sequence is CASSWRRQPSTDTQYF. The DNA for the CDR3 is TGTGCCAGCAGCTGGAGGAGACAGCCTAGCACAGATACGCAGTATTTT.

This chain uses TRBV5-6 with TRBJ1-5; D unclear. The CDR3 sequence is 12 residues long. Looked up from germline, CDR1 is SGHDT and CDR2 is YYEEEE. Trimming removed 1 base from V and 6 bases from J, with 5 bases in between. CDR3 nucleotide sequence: TGTGCCAGCAGCTTGTTGAGTCAGCCCCAGCATTTT. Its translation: CASSLLSQPQHF.

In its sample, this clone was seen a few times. Here the CDR3 DNA reads TGTGCCAGCAGGTGGGGACAGCTTAATCAGCCCCAGCATTTT. This translates into CASRWGQLNQPQHF. The chain joins TRBV28 to TRBJ1-5; 7 nucleotides match TRBD1. After removal of 6 bases from V and 4 bases from J, the junction contained 6 bases not matched to a gene. From germline, CDR1 is MDHEN and CDR2 SYDVKM. The CDR3 length is 14 residues.

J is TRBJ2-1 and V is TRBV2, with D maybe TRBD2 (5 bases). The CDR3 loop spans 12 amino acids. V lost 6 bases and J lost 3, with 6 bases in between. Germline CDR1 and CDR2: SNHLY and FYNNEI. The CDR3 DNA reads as TGTGCCAGCAGAGCGGACTACAATGAGCAGTTCTTC. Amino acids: CASRADYNEQFF.

CDR3 sequence (DNA): TGTGCCAGCAGCTTAGGCCGAAAGTCTAGCGGGATCTACGAGCAGTACTTC. Translated: CASSLGRKSSGIYEQYF. This chain links TRBV13 with TRBJ2-7; 9 bases agree with TRBD2. V was clipped by 0 bases and J by 3 bases; unmatched bases: 9. CDR1 and CDR2 from the germline V gene are PRHDT and FYEKMQ (reference sequence). This CDR3 region has 17 residues. Drawing the rest from reference TRBV13 and TRBJ2-7, the complete variable domain is AAGVIQSPRHLIKEKRETATLKCYPIPRHDTVYWYQQGPGQDPQFLISFYEKMQSDKGSIPDRFSAQQFSDYHSELNMSSLELGDSALYFCASSLGRKSSGIYEQYFGPGTRLTVT.

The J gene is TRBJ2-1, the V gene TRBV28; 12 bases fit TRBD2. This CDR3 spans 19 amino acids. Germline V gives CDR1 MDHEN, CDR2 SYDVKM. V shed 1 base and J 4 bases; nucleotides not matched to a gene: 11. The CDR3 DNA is TGTGCCAGCAGTTTATTCGACAGAGTACTAGCGGGGGGTTACAATGAGCAGTTCTTC. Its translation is CASSLFDRVLAGGYNEQFF.

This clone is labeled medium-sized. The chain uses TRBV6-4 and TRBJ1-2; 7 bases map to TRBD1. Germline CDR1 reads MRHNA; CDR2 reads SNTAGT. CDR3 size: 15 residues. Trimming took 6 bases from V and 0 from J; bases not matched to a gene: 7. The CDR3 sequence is CASSEGTEANYGYTF. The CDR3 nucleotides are TGTGCCAGCAGCGAAGGGACAGAAGCTAACTATGGCTACACCTTC.

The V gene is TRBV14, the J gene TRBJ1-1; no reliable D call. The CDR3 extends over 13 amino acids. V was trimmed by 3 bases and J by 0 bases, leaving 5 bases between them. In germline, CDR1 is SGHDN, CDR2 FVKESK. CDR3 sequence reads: CASSHLLNTEAFF. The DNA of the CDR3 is TGTGCCAGCAGCCACCTCCTGAACACTGAAGCTTTCTTT.

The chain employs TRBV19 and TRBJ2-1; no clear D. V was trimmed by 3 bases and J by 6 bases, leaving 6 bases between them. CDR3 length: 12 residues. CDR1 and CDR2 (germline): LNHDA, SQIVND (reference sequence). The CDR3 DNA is TGTGCCAGTAGTATTGGGATCAATGAGCAGTTCTTC. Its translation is CASSIGINEQFF. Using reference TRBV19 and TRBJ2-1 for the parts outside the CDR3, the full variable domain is DGGITQSPKYLFRKEGQNVTLSCEQNLNHDAMYWYRQDPGQGLRLIYYSQIVNDFQKGDIAEGYSVSREKKESFPLTVTSAQKNPTAFYLCASSIGINEQFFGPGTRLTVL.

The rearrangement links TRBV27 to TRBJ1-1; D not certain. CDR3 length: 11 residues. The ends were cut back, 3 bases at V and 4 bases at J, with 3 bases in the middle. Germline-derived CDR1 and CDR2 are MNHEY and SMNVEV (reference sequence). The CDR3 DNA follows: TGTGCCAGCAGTTTGGGCACTGAAGCTTTCTTT. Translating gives CASSLGTEAFF.

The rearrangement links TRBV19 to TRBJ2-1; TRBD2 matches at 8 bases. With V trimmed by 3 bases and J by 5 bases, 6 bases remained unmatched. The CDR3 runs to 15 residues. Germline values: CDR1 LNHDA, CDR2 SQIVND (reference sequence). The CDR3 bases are TGTGCCAGTAGTATCCTAGCGGGTGGTGACAATGAGCAGTTCTTC. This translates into CASSILAGGDNEQFF.

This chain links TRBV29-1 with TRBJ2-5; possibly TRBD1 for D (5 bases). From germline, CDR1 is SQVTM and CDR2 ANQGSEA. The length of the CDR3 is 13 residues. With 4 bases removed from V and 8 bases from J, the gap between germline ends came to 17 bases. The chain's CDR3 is CSVVAGIKNTQYF. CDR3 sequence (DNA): TGCAGCGTTGTAGCAGGGATAAAGAATACCCAGTACTTC.

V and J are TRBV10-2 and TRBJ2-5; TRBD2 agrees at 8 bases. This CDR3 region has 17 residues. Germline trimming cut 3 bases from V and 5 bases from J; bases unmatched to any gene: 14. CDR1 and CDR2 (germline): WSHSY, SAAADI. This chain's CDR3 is CASSELRSGRNEETQYF. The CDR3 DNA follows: TGCGCCAGCAGTGAATTGAGGAGCGGGAGAAATGAGGAGACCCAGTACTTC.

The CDR3 DNA sequence: TGTGCCAGCAGCGCCCAGATTGGGGCGGGGACCTTC. Its protein product is CASSAQIGAGTF. V is TRBV9 and J is TRBJ1-2; D may be TRBD1 (5 bases). The germline V gene has CDR1 SGDLS and CDR2 YYNGEE. V dropped 3 bases and J dropped 14 bases, with 17 bases sitting between them. This CDR3 region has 12 residues.

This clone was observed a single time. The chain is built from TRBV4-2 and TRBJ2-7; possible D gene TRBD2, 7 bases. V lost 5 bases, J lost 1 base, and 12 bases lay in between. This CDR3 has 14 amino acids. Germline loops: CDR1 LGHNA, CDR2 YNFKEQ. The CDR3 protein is CASSLGGASYEQYF. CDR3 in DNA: TGTGCCAGCAGCTTAGGGGGGGCGTCCTACGAGCAGTACTTC.

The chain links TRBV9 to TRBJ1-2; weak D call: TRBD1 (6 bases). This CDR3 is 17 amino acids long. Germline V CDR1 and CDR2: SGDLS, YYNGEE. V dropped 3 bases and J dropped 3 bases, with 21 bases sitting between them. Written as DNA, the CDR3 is TGTGCCAGCAGCGACCGGGACGCCGTTCAGGGGTACTATGGCTACACCTTC. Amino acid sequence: CASSDRDAVQGYYGYTF.

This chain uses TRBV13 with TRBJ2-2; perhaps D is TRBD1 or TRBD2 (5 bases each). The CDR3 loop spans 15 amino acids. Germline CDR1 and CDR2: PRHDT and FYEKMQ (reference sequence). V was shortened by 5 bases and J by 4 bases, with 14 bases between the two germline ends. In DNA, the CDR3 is TGTGCCAGCAGCGCCGTGAAGGGGACCACCGGGGAGCTGTTTTTT. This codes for CASSAVKGTTGELFF.

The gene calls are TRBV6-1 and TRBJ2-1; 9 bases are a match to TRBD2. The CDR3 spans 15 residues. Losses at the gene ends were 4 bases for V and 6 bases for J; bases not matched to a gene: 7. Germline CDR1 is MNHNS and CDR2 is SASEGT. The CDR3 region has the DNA TGTGCCAGCAGTGCATGGACTAGCGCTCCCAATGAGCAGTTCTTC. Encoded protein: CASSAWTSAPNEQFF.